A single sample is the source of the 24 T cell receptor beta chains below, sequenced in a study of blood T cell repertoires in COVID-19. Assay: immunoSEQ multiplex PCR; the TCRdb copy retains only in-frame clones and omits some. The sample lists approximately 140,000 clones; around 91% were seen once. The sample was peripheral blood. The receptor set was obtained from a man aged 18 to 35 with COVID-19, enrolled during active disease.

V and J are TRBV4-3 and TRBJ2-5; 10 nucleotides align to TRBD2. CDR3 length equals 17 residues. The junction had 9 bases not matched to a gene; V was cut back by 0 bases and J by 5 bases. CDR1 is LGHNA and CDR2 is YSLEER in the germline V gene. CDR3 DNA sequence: TGCGCCAGCAGCCAAGATCGGGCTAGCGGGAGTTGGGAGACCCAGTACTTC. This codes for CASSQDRASGSWETQYF.

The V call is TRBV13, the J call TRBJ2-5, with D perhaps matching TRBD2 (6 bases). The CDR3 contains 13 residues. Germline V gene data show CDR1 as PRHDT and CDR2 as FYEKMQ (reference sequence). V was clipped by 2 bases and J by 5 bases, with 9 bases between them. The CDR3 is CASSLRGKETQYF. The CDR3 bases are TGTGCCAGCAGCTTACGCGGGAAGGAGACCCAGTACTTC.

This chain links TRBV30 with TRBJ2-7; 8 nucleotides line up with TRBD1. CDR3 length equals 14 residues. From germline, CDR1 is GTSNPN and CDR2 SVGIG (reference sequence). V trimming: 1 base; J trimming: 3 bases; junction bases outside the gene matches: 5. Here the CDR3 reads CAWSADRGRYEQYF. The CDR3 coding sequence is TGTGCCTGGAGTGCAGACAGGGGTCGCTACGAGCAGTACTTC.

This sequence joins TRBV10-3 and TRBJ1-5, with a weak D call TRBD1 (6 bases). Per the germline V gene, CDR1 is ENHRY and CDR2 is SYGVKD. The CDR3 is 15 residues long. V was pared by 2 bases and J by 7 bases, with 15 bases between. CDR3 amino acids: CAISERQVLGQPQHF. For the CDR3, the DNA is TGTGCCATCAGTGAGAGACAGGTTTTGGGACAGCCCCAGCATTTT.

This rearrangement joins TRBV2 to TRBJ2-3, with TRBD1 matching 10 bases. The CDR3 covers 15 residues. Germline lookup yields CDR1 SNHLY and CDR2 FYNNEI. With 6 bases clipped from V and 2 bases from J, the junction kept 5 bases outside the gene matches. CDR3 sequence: CASRVDRGLTDTQYF. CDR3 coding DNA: TGTGCCAGCAGGGTTGACAGGGGGCTCACAGATACGCAGTATTTT.

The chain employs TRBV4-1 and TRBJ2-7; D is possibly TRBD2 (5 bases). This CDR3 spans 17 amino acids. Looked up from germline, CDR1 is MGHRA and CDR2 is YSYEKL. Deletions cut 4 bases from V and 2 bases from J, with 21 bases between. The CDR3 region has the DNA TGCGCCAGCAGCCCGTCGGATGCGGGCGGCATAGCCTACGAGCAGTACTTC. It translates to CASSPSDAGGIAYEQYF.

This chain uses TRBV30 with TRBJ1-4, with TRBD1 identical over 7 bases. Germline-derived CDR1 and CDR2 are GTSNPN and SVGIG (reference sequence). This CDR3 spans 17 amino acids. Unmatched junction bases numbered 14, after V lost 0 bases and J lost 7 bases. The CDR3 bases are TGTGCCTGGAGTGTACGGGGGACAGCTTACCGCGGTGAAAAACTGTTTTTT. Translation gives CAWSVRGTAYRGEKLFF.

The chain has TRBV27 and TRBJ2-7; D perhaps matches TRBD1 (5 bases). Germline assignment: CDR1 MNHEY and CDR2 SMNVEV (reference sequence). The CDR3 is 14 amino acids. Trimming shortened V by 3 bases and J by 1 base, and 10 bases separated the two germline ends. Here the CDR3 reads CASSFSDRSYEQYF. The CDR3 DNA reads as TGTGCCAGCAGTTTCAGTGACAGATCCTACGAGCAGTACTTC.

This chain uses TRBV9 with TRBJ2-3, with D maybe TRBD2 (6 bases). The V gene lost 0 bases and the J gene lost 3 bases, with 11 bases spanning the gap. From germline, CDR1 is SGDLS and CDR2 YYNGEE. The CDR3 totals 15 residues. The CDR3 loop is CASSVDGGKTDTQYF. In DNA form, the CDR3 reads TGTGCCAGCAGCGTAGATGGCGGGAAGACAGATACGCAGTATTTT.

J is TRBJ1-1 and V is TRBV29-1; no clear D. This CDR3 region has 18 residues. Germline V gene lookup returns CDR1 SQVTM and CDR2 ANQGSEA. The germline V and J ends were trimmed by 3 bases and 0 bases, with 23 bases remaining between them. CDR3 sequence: CSVDPKVDTTFMNTEAFF. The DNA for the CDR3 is TGCAGCGTTGACCCCAAAGTCGACACGACGTTCATGAACACTGAAGCTTTCTTT. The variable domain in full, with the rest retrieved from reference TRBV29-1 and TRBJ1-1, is SAVISQKPSRDICQRGTSLTIQCQVDSQVTMMFWYRQQPGQSLTLIATANQGSEATYESGFVIDKFPISRPNLTFSTLTVSNMSPEDSSIYLCSVDPKVDTTFMNTEAFFGQGTRLTVV.

The CDR3 reads CASSFGGLAEETQYF. The CDR3 DNA is TGCGCCAGCAGCTTCGGGGGACTAGCAGAAGAGACCCAGTACTTC. The J gene is TRBJ2-5, the V gene TRBV5-1; 9 bases fit TRBD2. Germline V gene lookup returns CDR1 SGHRS and CDR2 YFSETQ. Germline trimming cut 2 bases from V and 3 bases from J; bases unmatched to any gene: 5. The length of the CDR3 is 15 residues.

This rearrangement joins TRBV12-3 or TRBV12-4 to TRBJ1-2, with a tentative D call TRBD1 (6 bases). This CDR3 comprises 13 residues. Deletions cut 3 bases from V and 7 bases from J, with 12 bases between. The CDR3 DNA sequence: TGTGCCAGCAGTTTTGGGGCAGGGGTTGGCTACACCTTC. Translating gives CASSFGAGVGYTF.

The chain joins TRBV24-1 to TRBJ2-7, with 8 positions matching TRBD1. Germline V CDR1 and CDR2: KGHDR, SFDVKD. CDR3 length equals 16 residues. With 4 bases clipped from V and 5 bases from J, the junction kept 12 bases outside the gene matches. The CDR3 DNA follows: TGTGCCACCAGTGACCGCCCCGGACAGGGTTCCCACGAGCAGTACTTC. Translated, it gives CATSDRPGQGSHEQYF.

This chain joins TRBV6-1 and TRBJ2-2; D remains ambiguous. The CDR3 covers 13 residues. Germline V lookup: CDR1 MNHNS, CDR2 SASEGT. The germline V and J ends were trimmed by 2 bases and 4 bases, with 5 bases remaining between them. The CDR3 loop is CASSETGTGELFF. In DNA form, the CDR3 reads TGTGCCAGCAGTGAAACGGGCACCGGGGAGCTGTTTTTT.

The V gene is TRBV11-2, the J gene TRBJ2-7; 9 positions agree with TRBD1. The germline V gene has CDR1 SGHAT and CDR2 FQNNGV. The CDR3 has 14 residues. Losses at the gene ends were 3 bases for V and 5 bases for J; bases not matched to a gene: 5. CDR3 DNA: TGTGCCAGCAGCTTTTCCGGGACAGGGAACGAGCAGTACTTC. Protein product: CASSFSGTGNEQYF.

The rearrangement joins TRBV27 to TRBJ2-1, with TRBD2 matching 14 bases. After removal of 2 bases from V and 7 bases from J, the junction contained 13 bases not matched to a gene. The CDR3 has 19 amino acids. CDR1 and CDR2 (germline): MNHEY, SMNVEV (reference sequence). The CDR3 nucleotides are TGTGCCAGCAGTTTAAGGGGACTAGCGGGAGCCCAGATCGGGAATGAGCAGTTCTTC. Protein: CASSLRGLAGAQIGNEQFF.

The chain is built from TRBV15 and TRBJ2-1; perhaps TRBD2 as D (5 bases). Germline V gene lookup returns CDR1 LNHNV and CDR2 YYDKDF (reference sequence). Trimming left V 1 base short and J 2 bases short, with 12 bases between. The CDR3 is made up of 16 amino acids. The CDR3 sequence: CATSRVVGGAYNEQFF. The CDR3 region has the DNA TGTGCCACCAGCAGAGTAGTCGGAGGAGCCTACAATGAGCAGTTCTTC.

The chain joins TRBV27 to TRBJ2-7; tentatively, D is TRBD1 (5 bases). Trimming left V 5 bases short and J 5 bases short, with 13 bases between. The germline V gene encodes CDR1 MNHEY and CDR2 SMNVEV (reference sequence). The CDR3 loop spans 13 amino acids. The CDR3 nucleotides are TGTGCCAGCAGTCCCCAGGGAATCCACGAGCAGTACTTC. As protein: CASSPQGIHEQYF.

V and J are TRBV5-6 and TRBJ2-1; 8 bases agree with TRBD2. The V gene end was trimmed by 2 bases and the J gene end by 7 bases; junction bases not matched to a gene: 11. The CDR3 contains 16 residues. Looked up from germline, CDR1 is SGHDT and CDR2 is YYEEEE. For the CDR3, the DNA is TGTGCCAGCAGCTTCGCAACGGGAGGGCTTGGGAATGAGCAGTTCTTC. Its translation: CASSFATGGLGNEQFF.

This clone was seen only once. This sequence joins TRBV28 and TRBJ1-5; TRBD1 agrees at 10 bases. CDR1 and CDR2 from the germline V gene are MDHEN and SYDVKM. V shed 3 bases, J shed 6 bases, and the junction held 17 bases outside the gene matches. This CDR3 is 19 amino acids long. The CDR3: CASSFFVTRQGAIIQPQHF. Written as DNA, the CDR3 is TGTGCCAGCAGTTTTTTTGTGACTCGACAGGGGGCGATTATTCAGCCCCAGCATTTT.

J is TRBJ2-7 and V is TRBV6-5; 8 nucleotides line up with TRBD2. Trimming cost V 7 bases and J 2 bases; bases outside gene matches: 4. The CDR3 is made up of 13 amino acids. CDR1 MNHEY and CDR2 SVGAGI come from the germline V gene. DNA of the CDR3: TGTGCCAGCATCCCCGGGAGGGCCTACGAGCAGTACTTC. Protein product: CASIPGRAYEQYF.

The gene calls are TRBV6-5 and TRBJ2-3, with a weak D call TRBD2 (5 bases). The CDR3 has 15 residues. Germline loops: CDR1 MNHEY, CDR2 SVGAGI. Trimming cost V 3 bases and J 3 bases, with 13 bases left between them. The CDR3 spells CASSYLGSWTDTQYF. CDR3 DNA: TGTGCCAGCAGTTATTTAGGGAGTTGGACAGATACGCAGTATTTT.

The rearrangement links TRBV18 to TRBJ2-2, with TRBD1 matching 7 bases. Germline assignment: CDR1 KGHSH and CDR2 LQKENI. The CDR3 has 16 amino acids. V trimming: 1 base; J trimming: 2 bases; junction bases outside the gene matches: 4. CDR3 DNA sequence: TGTGCCAGCTCACCACGGGACAGAACTAACACCGGGGAGCTGTTTTTT. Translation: CASSPRDRTNTGELFF.

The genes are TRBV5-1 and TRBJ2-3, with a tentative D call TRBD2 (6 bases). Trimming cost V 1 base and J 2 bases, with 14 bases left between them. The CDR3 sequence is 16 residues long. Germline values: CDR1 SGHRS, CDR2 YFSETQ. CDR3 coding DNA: TGCGCCAGCAGCTTGTCGGGAGCCCCTTCCACAGATACGCAGTATTTT. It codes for CASSLSGAPSTDTQYF.